The 18 T cell receptor beta chains in this list originate from one sample, sequenced in a study of long-term antiretroviral therapy in people with HIV. Sequencing used immunoSEQ v3.0 at survey level. TCRdb's copy holds only in-frame clones and misses some; the assay was immunoSEQ multiplex PCR. The table includes 20,000 to 25,000 clones, approximately 87% detected once. Sequenced here: unsorted PBMCs, sampled approximately 2.5 years after starting antiretroviral therapy. These TCRs come from a woman between 45 and 65 years old with HIV.

The chain employs TRBV21-1 and TRBJ2-2; the table's D gene call, TRBD2, was not cross checked with the DNA. TRBV21-1 is a known pseudogene. This CDR3 has 17 amino acids. CDR3 residues: CASSKGGRATVTGELFF. The DNA for the CDR3 is TGTGCCAGCAGCAAGGGGGGGAGGGCGACGGTCACCGGGGAGCTGTTTTTT.

The chain is built from TRBV5-1 and TRBJ2-2; TRBD1 aligns across 8 bases. Germline V gene data show CDR1 as SGHRS and CDR2 as YFSETQ. The CDR3 is 13 residues long. V lost 4 bases and J lost 6; bases outside the gene matches: 2. The CDR3 region has the DNA TGCGCCAGCAGCGCAGGGGGCGCCGGGGAGCTGTTTTTT. It specifies CASSAGGAGELFF. Based on the CDR3 plus reference TRBV5-1 and TRBJ2-2, the full variable domain is KAGVTQTPRYLIKTRGQQVTLSCSPISGHRSVSWYQQTPGQGLQFLFEYFSETQRNKGNFPGRFSGRQFSNSRSEMNVSTLELGDSALYLCASSAGGAGELFFGEGSRLTVL.

V is TRBV4-1 and J is TRBJ2-7; 9 nucleotides agree with TRBD2. CDR1 and CDR2 (germline): MGHRA, YSYEKL. Trimming at V came to 0 bases and at J to 2 bases, leaving 5 bases not matched to a gene. The CDR3 runs 16 residues. CDR3 region: CASSQEDSGGPYEQYF. The CDR3 DNA reads as TGCGCCAGCAGCCAAGAAGATAGCGGGGGCCCCTACGAGCAGTACTTC.

This sequence joins TRBV5-4 and TRBJ1-1; D perhaps matches TRBD1 (6 bases). CDR1 SGHNT and CDR2 YYREEE come from the germline V gene (reference sequence). CDR3 length equals 13 residues. Trimming shortened V by 5 bases and J by 1 base, and 9 bases separated the two germline ends. The CDR3 here is CASRGGWNTEAFF. The CDR3 DNA sequence: TGTGCCAGCAGAGGGGGGTGGAACACTGAAGCTTTCTTT.

The rearrangement joins TRBV9 to TRBJ2-7, with 7 positions matching TRBD2. V lost 7 bases, J lost 4 bases, and 5 bases stayed unmatched. Germline V gene lookup returns CDR1 SGDLS and CDR2 YYNGEE. This CDR3 has 12 amino acids. The CDR3 is CASGGGGYEQYF. The CDR3 nucleotides read TGTGCCAGCGGGGGGGGAGGATACGAGCAGTACTTC.

J is TRBJ2-7 and V is TRBV2, with unresolved D. The CDR3 is 13 residues long. The germline V gene has CDR1 SNHLY and CDR2 FYNNEI. V gave up 0 bases and J gave up 6 bases, with 9 bases separating them. The CDR3 nucleotides are TGTGCCAGCAGTGAAGCGCCCTACCCCGAGCAGTACTTC. Its translation is CASSEAPYPEQYF.

The chain uses TRBV7-9 and TRBJ2-5; no clear D gene. V was shortened by 1 base and J by 0 bases, with 6 bases between the two germline ends. Looked up from germline, CDR1 is SEHNR and CDR2 is FQNEAQ (reference sequence). The CDR3 is 14 residues long. The CDR3: CASSLVGHQETQYF. The CDR3 DNA is TGTGCCAGCAGCTTAGTAGGCCACCAAGAGACCCAGTACTTC.

The chain is built from TRBV18 and TRBJ2-2; 8 nucleotides line up with TRBD2. The V gene end was trimmed by 0 bases and the J gene end by 6 bases; junction bases not matched to a gene: 3. The germline gives CDR1 KGHSH, CDR2 LQKENI. This CDR3 is built from 15 residues. CDR3 DNA sequence: TGTGCCAGCTCACCACCGGCGGGAGGTGCCGGGGAGCTGTTTTTT. Its translation: CASSPPAGGAGELFF.

V gene TRBV5-1 combines with J gene TRBJ2-5; D remains unclear. The CDR3 covers 13 residues. V lost 0 bases and J lost 1, with 4 bases in between. Germline assignment: CDR1 SGHRS and CDR2 YFSETQ. The DNA for the CDR3 is TGCGCCAGCAGCTTGGAGAGCCAAGAGACCCAGTACTTC. This codes for CASSLESQETQYF.

The chain employs TRBV7-2 and TRBJ1-1, with 9 bases lining up with TRBD1. The CDR3 is made up of 17 amino acids. From germline, CDR1 is SGHTA and CDR2 FQGNSA. J gave up 4 bases and V 3 bases, and 12 bases lay outside the gene matches. The CDR3 bases are TGTGCCAGCAGCTTGGGATCAGTTGGGACAGGGACCACTGAAGCTTTCTTT. Its protein is CASSLGSVGTGTTEAFF.

CDR3 bases: TGTGCCTGGAGTGTCGCCCAAGAGACCCAGTACTTC. This translates into CAWSVAQETQYF. The J gene is TRBJ2-5, the V gene TRBV30; the D is unclear. CDR1 and CDR2 from the germline V gene are GTSNPN and SVGIG (reference sequence). The CDR3 runs to 12 residues. Deletions cut 0 bases from V and 1 base from J, with 3 bases between. Together with reference TRBV30 and TRBJ2-5, the CDR3 gives the full variable domain: SQTIHQWPATLVQPVGSPLSLECTVEGTSNPNLYWYRQAAGRGLQLLFYSVGIGQISSEVPQNLSASRPQDRQFILSSKKLLLSDSGFYLCAWSVAQETQYFGPGTRLLVL.

This clone was counted a few times. The chain employs TRBV12-5 and TRBJ1-2; D not resolved. The CDR3 has 18 residues. From germline, CDR1 is LGHNT and CDR2 FRNRAP. V gave up 5 bases and J gave up 2 bases, with 24 bases separating them. CDR3 in amino acids: CASGPRPTTTNVNYGYTF. The CDR3 DNA reads as TGTGCTAGTGGTCCCCGGCCAACCACCACGAACGTCAACTATGGCTACACCTTC. Together with reference TRBV12-5 and TRBJ1-2, the CDR3 gives the full variable domain: DARVTQTPRHKVTEMGQEVTMRCQPILGHNTVFWYRQTMMQGLELLAYFRNRAPLDDSGMPKDRFSAEMPDATLATLKIQPSEPRDSAVYFCASGPRPTTTNVNYGYTFGSGTRLTVV.

The chain couples TRBV7-8 to TRBJ2-7; no reliable D call. The CDR3 length is 14 residues. The V end lost 5 bases, the J end lost 3 bases, and 14 bases lay between the germline ends. Germline V gene sequence: CDR1 SGHVS, CDR2 FQNEAQ. The CDR3 is CASSPSLEHYEQYF. In DNA, the CDR3 is TGTGCCAGCAGCCCTAGTCTGGAGCACTACGAGCAGTACTTC.

This chain links TRBV9 with TRBJ2-3; D is possibly TRBD1 (5 bases). V was pared by 0 bases and J by 1 base, with 9 bases between. CDR1 and CDR2 (germline): SGDLS, YYNGEE. This CDR3 is 15 amino acids long. CDR3 bases: TGTGCCAGCAGCGTAGGCCTGACAGGCACAGATACGCAGTATTTT. Translation gives CASSVGLTGTDTQYF. The variable domain in full, with the rest retrieved from reference TRBV9 and TRBJ2-3, is DSGVTQTPKHLITATGQRVTLRCSPRSGDLSVYWYQQSLDQGLQFLIQYYNGEERAKGNILERFSAQQFPDLHSELNLSSLELGDSALYFCASSVGLTGTDTQYFGPGTRLTVL.

V usage is TRBV7-9 and J usage is TRBJ1-1; D not certain. The CDR3 contains 15 residues. Germline V gene sequence: CDR1 SEHNR, CDR2 FQNEAQ (reference sequence). Trimming took 1 base from V and 7 from J, leaving 16 bases between them. The CDR3, as DNA: TGTGCCAGCAGCTTAGGTGGTGGTTTAGGGTTTGAAGCTTTCTTT. Translating gives CASSLGGGLGFEAFF.

The table lists this clone with a count of one. V and J are TRBV7-9 and TRBJ2-5, with D possibly matching TRBD2 (5 bases). CDR3 length: 13 amino acids. V lost 0 bases, J lost 5 bases, and 7 bases lay in between. Looked up from germline, CDR1 is SEHNR and CDR2 is FQNEAQ (reference sequence). CDR3 sequence reads: CASSLAGVETQYF. The CDR3 DNA reads as TGTGCCAGCAGCTTAGCGGGAGTGGAGACCCAGTACTTC.

V and J are TRBV7-6 and TRBJ2-1; no firm D call. Looked up from germline, CDR1 is SGHVS and CDR2 is FNYEAQ. Trimming stripped 2 bases from V and 0 bases from J, with 8 bases between. The CDR3 runs 15 residues. The CDR3 nucleotides read TGTGCCAGCAGCTTAAAACCCTACTCCTACAATGAGCAGTTCTTC. Residues: CASSLKPYSYNEQFF.

The chain carries TRBV4-2 and TRBJ1-1; D unresolved. V was cut by 4 bases and J by 6 bases, with 15 bases left in between. There are 14 residues in the CDR3. CDR1 is LGHNA, CDR2 YNFKEQ, per germline. This chain's CDR3 is CASSRGPSVAEAFF. CDR3 coding DNA: TGTGCCAGCAGCCGAGGGCCATCTGTCGCTGAAGCTTTCTTT.